Each of the 24 T cell receptor beta chains below was sequenced from the same sample in a study of cytomegalovirus exposure and HLA in healthy donors. TCRdb keeps only in-frame clones here, not all; method: immunoSEQ multiplex PCR. The table lists around 160,000 clones, around 85% of them singletons. Sequencing was carried out using PBMCs. The receptors here all came from a man between 25 and 39 years old in good health and CMV-seropositive.

This clone was seen once. V usage is TRBV19 and J usage is TRBJ2-5, with D maybe TRBD2 (6 bases). The V and J ends lost 3 bases and 3 bases respectively, with 14 bases between them. Germline V CDR1 and CDR2: LNHDA, SQIVND (reference sequence). CDR3 length: 15 amino acids. The CDR3, as DNA: TGTGCCAGTAGTATTATTGGGGGGAAGGAAGAGACCCAGTACTTC. Its protein product is CASSIIGGKEETQYF.

This chain joins TRBV2 and TRBJ2-5; D is possibly TRBD2 (5 bases). CDR3 length: 14 amino acids. Between the trimmed V and J ends, which lost 1 base and 2 bases, there was a span of 8 bases. CDR1 is SNHLY and CDR2 is FYNNEI in the germline V gene. The CDR3 spells CASSEGGGQETQYF. The CDR3 coding sequence is TGTGCCAGCAGTGAAGGCGGAGGTCAAGAGACCCAGTACTTC.

This clone was counted a few times. The CDR3 bases are TGCGCCAGCAGCTCGTCAGGGGATTCACCCCTCCACTTT. Protein sequence: CASSSSGDSPLHF. V is TRBV5-1 and J is TRBJ1-6, with D tentatively TRBD1 (6 bases). V was trimmed by 3 bases and J by 8 bases, leaving 9 bases between them. The CDR3 is made up of 13 amino acids. CDR1 and CDR2 (germline): SGHRS, YFSETQ. Variable domain in full (rest from reference TRBV5-1 and TRBJ1-6): KAGVTQTPRYLIKTRGQQVTLSCSPISGHRSVSWYQQTPGQGLQFLFEYFSETQRNKGNFPGRFSGRQFSNSRSEMNVSTLELGDSALYLCASSSSGDSPLHFGNGTRLTVT.

This sequence joins TRBV5-6 and TRBJ2-1; 7 bases map to TRBD2. J lost 8 bases, V lost 2 bases, and 4 bases had no gene match. Germline V gene sequence: CDR1 SGHDT, CDR2 YYEEEE. This CDR3 contains 13 residues. CDR3 loop: CASSFLTSYEQFF. The CDR3 DNA is TGTGCCAGCAGCTTCTTGACTAGCTATGAGCAGTTCTTC.

The chain recombines TRBV9 with TRBJ1-6; the match to TRBD1 covers 9 bases. CDR1 is SGDLS, CDR2 YYNGEE, per germline. The V and J ends lost 4 bases and 8 bases, in that order; junction bases with no gene match: 4. The CDR3 has 14 residues. CDR3 amino acids: CASSSRDRDSPLHF. The CDR3 DNA is TGTGCCAGCAGCAGCCGGGACAGGGATTCACCCCTCCACTTT.

This sequence joins TRBV5-1 and TRBJ1-1, with TRBD1 matching 9 bases. The length of the CDR3 is 15 residues. Germline V gene sequence: CDR1 SGHRS, CDR2 YFSETQ. V lost 4 bases and J lost 4; bases outside the gene matches: 8. The DNA of the CDR3 is TGCGCCAGCAGCACAACGGGACAGGGTGTCACTGAAGCTTTCTTT. Amino acid sequence: CASSTTGQGVTEAFF.

CDR3 sequence: CASSQGASGGYEQYF. CDR3 nucleotides: TGTGCCAGCAGCCAAGGGGCTAGCGGGGGTTACGAGCAGTACTTC. The chain joins TRBV7-8 to TRBJ2-7, with TRBD2 identical over 10 bases. Per the germline V gene, CDR1 is SGHVS and CDR2 is FQNEAQ. The CDR3 spans 15 residues. The trim removed 5 bases at V and 4 bases at J, leaving 8 bases unmatched.

The chain carries TRBV2 and TRBJ1-2; D is possibly TRBD1 (5 bases). The CDR3 is 14 amino acids. Germline V CDR1 and CDR2: SNHLY, FYNNEI. Trimming took 7 bases from V and 6 from J, leaving 18 bases between them. CDR3 in DNA: TGTGCCAGCACCAAGGGATCGGGGGTAGATGGCTACACCTTC. Protein product: CASTKGSGVDGYTF.

V and J are TRBV6-5 and TRBJ2-3; possible D gene TRBD2, 5 bases. The length of the CDR3 is 15 residues. V was cut by 0 bases and J by 6 bases, with 13 bases left in between. CDR1 and CDR2 (germline): MNHEY, SVGAGI. CDR3 sequence: CASSYSSGNRDTQYF. The CDR3 bases are TGTGCCAGCAGTTACTCCTCGGGAAACCGGGATACGCAGTATTTT.

This chain joins TRBV7-6 and TRBJ1-1, with a possible D match to TRBD1 (6 bases). Germline CDR1 reads SGHVS; CDR2 reads FNYEAQ. This CDR3 has 17 amino acids. V gave up 1 base and J gave up 4 bases, with 19 bases separating them. In DNA form, the CDR3 reads TGTGCCAGCAGCTTAGAGAAGGGGGTTCTCCGAAGCACTGAAGCTTTCTTT. Protein: CASSLEKGVLRSTEAFF.

A single count supports this clone. DNA of the CDR3: TGTGCCTGGGAGGGAAGCACAGATACGCAGTATTTT. It codes for CAWEGSTDTQYF. The chain carries TRBV30 and TRBJ2-3, with D possibly being TRBD2 (5 bases). Trimming removed 5 bases from V and 0 bases from J, with 6 bases in between. The germline gives CDR1 GTSNPN, CDR2 SVGIG (reference sequence). The CDR3 spans 12 residues.

This clone was seen a single time. J is TRBJ1-4 and V is TRBV13; 11 nucleotides agree with TRBD1. The V gene end was trimmed by 5 bases and the J gene end by 6 bases; junction bases not matched to a gene: 8. CDR3 length: 16 amino acids. CDR1 PRHDT and CDR2 FYEKMQ come from the germline V gene (reference sequence). DNA for the CDR3: TGTGCCAGCAGCAGGACAGGGGGCGTAGAAGATGAAAAACTGTTTTTT. It encodes CASSRTGGVEDEKLFF.

J is TRBJ1-2 and V is TRBV7-9; unclear D gene. Germline V gene lookup returns CDR1 SEHNR and CDR2 FQNEAQ (reference sequence). The ends were cut back, 1 base at V and 3 bases at J, with 15 bases in the middle. CDR3 length: 16 amino acids. The CDR3 sequence: CASSLGFGSTHYGYTF. As DNA, the CDR3 is TGTGCCAGCAGCTTAGGGTTTGGCTCGACTCACTATGGCTACACCTTC.

The genes are TRBV7-6 and TRBJ2-5; maybe TRBD2 (7 bases). Germline V gene sequence: CDR1 SGHVS, CDR2 FNYEAQ. V lost 5 bases and J 5 bases, leaving 15 bases between the germline ends. The CDR3 is made up of 14 amino acids. The CDR3: CASSVIRGGETQYF. The CDR3 region has the DNA TGTGCCAGCAGCGTTATCAGGGGAGGGGAGACCCAGTACTTC.

The rearrangement joins TRBV7-6 to TRBJ2-5, with 8 bases that match TRBD2. Germline V gives CDR1 SGHVS, CDR2 FNYEAQ. Trimming removed 4 bases from V and 7 bases from J; junction bases left unmatched: 11. The CDR3 runs to 15 residues. CDR3 DNA sequence: TGTGCCAGCAGCTCCATAGCGGGGCCCCGAGGGACCCAGTACTTC. As protein: CASSSIAGPRGTQYF.

The chain uses TRBV30 and TRBJ2-7; the D gene is possibly TRBD1 (6 bases). Trimming removed 5 bases from V and 6 bases from J, with 11 bases in between. The germline V gene encodes CDR1 GTSNPN and CDR2 SVGIG (reference sequence). This CDR3 region has 11 residues. CDR3 nucleotides: TGTGCCTGGGGAAACAGGGTCGAGCAGTACTTC. This sequence encodes CAWGNRVEQYF.

J is TRBJ2-7 and V is TRBV5-1; 10 nucleotides match TRBD1. Germline CDR1 is SGHRS and CDR2 is YFSETQ. The CDR3 spans 15 residues. The V gene end was trimmed by 2 bases and the J gene end by 1 base; junction bases not matched to a gene: 3. DNA of the CDR3: TGCGCCAGCAGCTTTGGACAGGGGGGATCCTACGAGCAGTACTTC. It encodes CASSFGQGGSYEQYF.

This clone has more than one count but fewer than ten. The J gene is TRBJ2-1, the V gene TRBV30, with TRBD2 as a possible D gene (5 bases). The germline CDR1 and CDR2 sequences are GTSNPN and SVGIG (reference sequence). This CDR3 comprises 11 residues. V was clipped by 0 bases and J by 8 bases, with 5 bases between them. This CDR3 is CAWSVLDEQFF. The DNA for the CDR3 is TGTGCCTGGAGTGTACTAGATGAGCAGTTCTTC.

The chain carries TRBV14 and TRBJ2-3; 14 positions agree with TRBD2. The CDR3 consists of 19 residues. The germline gives CDR1 SGHDN, CDR2 FVKESK. V was clipped by 2 bases and J by 2 bases; unmatched bases: 9. The CDR3 DNA reads TGTGCCAGCAGCCAACATCGGGGGACTAGCGGGGGATACACAGATACGCAGTATTTT. It translates to CASSQHRGTSGGYTDTQYF.

This clone appeared once. The chain has TRBV5-5 and TRBJ2-7, with D possibly TRBD2 on 5 matching bases. The CDR3 is made up of 14 amino acids. The ends were cut back, 4 bases at V and 2 bases at J, with 13 bases in the middle. The germline gives CDR1 SGHKS, CDR2 YYEKEE (reference sequence). DNA for the CDR3: TGTGCCAGCAGCCGTGGGGAGACAACCTACGAGCAGTACTTC. Protein: CASSRGETTYEQYF.

The V call is TRBV4-3, the J call TRBJ2-3; TRBD2 matches 10 bases. This CDR3 is built from 17 residues. Trimming removed 4 bases from V and 2 bases from J; junction bases left unmatched: 9. Looked up from germline, CDR1 is LGHNA and CDR2 is YSLEER. The CDR3 DNA is TGCGCCAGCAGCCCATTTCAGCGGGGGGGCAACACAGATACGCAGTATTTT. Amino acids: CASSPFQRGGNTDTQYF.

The gene calls are TRBV5-1 and TRBJ2-3; D perhaps matches TRBD1 (6 bases). Germline V gives CDR1 SGHRS, CDR2 YFSETQ. The CDR3 sequence is 13 residues long. The V gene lost 7 bases and the J gene lost 1 base, with 10 bases spanning the gap. The CDR3 is CASGGPGTDTQYF. The CDR3, as DNA: TGCGCCAGCGGGGGCCCCGGCACAGATACGCAGTATTTT.

This chain uses TRBV5-6 with TRBJ2-7, with 9 bases matching TRBD1. CDR3 length equals 14 residues. The V gene end was trimmed by 3 bases and the J gene end by 9 bases; junction bases not matched to a gene: 10. Germline loops: CDR1 SGHDT, CDR2 YYEEEE. CDR3 nucleotide sequence: TGTGCCAGCAGCTCGACAGGGGGGTCCTTTCGGCAGTACTTC. As protein: CASSSTGGSFRQYF.

CDR3 DNA: TGCGCCAGCAGCCCGAGGTCGAACCCACCCCTTAGGTATGGCTACACCTTC. Encoded protein: CASSPRSNPPLRYGYTF. V is TRBV4-1 and J is TRBJ1-2; no definite D call. V lost 4 bases to trimming and J lost 5 bases, with 23 bases between them. This CDR3 is built from 17 residues. CDR1 and CDR2 (germline): MGHRA, YSYEKL.